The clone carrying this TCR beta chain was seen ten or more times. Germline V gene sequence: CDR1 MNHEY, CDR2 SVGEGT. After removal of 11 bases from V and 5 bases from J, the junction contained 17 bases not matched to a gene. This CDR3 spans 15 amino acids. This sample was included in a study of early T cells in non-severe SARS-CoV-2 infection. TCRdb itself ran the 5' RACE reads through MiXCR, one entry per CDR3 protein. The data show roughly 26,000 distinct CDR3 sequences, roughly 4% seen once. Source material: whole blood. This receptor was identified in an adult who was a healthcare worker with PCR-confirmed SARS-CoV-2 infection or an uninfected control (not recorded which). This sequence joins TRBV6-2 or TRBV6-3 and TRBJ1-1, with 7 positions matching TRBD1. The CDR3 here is CAAEEVKGAETEAFF. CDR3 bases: TGTGCCGCAGAGGAAGTTAAGGGGGCTGAGACTGAAGCTTTCTTT.